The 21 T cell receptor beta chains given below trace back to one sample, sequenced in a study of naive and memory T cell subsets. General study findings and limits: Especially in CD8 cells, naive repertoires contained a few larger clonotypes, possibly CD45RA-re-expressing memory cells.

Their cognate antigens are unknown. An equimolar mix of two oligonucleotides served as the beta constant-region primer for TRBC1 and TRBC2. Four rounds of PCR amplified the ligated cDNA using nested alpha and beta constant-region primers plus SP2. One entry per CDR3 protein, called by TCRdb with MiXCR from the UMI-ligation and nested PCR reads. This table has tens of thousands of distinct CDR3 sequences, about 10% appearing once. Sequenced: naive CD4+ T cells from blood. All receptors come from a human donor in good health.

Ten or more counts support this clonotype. CDR3 coding DNA: TGCAGTGCTAGCGACAGCCGTTACCAAGAGACCCAGTACTTC. It is translated as CSASDSRYQETQYF. This chain connects TRBV20-1 to TRBJ2-5; D might be TRBD1 (5 bases). V lost 3 bases and J lost 0, with 11 bases in between. From germline, CDR1 is DFQATT and CDR2 SNEGSKA (reference sequence). This CDR3 region has 14 residues.

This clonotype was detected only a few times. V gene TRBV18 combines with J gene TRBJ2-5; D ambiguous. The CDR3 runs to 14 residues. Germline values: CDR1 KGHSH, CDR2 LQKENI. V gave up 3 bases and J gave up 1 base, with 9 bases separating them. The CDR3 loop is CASSPSRIQETQYF. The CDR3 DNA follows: TGTGCCAGCTCACCTAGCCGGATCCAAGAGACCCAGTACTTC.

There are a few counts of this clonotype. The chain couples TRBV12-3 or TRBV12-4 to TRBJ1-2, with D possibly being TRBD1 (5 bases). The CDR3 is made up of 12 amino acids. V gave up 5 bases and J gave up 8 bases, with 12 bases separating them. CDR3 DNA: TGTGCCAGCAGTAATAGGGGTGGGGGCTACACCTTC. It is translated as CASSNRGGGYTF.

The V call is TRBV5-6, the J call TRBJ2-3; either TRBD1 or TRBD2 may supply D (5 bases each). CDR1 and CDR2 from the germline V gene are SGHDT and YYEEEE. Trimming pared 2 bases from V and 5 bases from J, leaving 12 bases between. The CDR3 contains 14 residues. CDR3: CASSFSGAGDTQYF. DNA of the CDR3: TGTGCCAGCAGCTTCTCCGGGGCGGGAGATACGCAGTATTTT.

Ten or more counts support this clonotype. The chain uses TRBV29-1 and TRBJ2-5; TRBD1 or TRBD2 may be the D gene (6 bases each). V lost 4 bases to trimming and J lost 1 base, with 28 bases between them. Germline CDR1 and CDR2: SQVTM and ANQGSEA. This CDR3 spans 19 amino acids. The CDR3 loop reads CSVGGTGKVSGGSQETQYF. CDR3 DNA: TGCAGCGTTGGTGGAACAGGGAAGGTTAGCGGAGGAAGCCAAGAGACCCAGTACTTC.

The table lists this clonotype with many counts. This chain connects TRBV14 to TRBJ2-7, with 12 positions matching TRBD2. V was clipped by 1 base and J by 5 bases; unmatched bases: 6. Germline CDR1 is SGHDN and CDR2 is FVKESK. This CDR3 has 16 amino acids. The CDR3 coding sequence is TGTGCCAGCAGCCAAGTAAAACTAGCGGGAGGAAACGAGCAGTACTTC. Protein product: CASSQVKLAGGNEQYF.

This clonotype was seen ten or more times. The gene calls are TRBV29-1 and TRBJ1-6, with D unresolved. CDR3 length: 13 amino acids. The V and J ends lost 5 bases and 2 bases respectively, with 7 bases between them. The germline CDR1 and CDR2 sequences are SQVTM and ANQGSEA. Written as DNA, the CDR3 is TGCAGCGTTAGGAAGACCTATAATTCACCCCTCCACTTT. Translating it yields CSVRKTYNSPLHF.

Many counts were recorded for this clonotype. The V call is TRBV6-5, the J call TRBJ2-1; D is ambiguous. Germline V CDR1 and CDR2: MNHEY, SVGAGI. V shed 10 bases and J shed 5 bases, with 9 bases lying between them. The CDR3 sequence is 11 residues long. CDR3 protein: CAIGRHNEQFF. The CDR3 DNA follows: TGTGCCATAGGGCGGCACAATGAGCAGTTCTTC.

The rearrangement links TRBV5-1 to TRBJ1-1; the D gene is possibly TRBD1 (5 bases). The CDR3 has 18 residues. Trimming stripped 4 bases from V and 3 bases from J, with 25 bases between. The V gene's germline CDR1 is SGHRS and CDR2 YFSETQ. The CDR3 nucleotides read TGCGCCAGCAGCCCTACCCCCGGACAAGGAATGGGGTACACTGAAGCTTTCTTT. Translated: CASSPTPGQGMGYTEAFF. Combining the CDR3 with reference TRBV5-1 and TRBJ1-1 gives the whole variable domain KAGVTQTPRYLIKTRGQQVTLSCSPISGHRSVSWYQQTPGQGLQFLFEYFSETQRNKGNFPGRFSGRQFSNSRSEMNVSTLELGDSALYLCASSPTPGQGMGYTEAFFGQGTRLTVV.

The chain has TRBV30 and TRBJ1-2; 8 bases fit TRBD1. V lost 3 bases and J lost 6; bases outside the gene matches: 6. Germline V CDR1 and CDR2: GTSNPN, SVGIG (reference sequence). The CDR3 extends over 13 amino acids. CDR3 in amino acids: CAWSRTGRNGYTF. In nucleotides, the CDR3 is TGTGCCTGGAGCCGGACAGGGCGGAATGGCTACACCTTC.

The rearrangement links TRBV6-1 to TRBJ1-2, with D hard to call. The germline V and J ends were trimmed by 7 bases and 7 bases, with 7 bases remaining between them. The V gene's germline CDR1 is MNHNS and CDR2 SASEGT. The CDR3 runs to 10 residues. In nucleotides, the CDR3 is TGTGCCAGCATGGCTACTGGCTACACCTTC. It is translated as CASMATGYTF.

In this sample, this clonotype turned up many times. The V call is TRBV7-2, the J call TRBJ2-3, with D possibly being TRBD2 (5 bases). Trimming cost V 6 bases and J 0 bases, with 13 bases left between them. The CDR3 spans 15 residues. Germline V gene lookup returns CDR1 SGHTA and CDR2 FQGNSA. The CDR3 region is CASRLDYPSTDTQYF. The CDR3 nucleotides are TGTGCCAGCAGGCTCGACTATCCGAGCACAGATACGCAGTATTTT.

The CDR3, as DNA: TGTGCCAGCTCTACTGCCTTCATGGTAGATGGCTACACCTTC. It encodes CASSTAFMVDGYTF. The chain links TRBV9 to TRBJ1-2; D ambiguous. Between the trimmed V and J ends, which lost 7 bases and 6 bases, there was a span of 19 bases. Germline V lookup: CDR1 SGDLS, CDR2 YYNGEE. The CDR3 runs 14 residues. Looking up the rest from reference TRBV9 and TRBJ1-2 gives the full variable domain: DSGVTQTPKHLITATGQRVTLRCSPRSGDLSVYWYQQSLDQGLQFLIQYYNGEERAKGNILERFSAQQFPDLHSELNLSSLELGDSALYFCASSTAFMVDGYTFGSGTRLTVV.

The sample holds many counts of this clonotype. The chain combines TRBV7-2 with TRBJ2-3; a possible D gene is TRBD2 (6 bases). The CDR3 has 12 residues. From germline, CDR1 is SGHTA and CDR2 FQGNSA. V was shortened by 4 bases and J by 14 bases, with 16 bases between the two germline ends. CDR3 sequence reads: CASSSAARRVYF. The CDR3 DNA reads TGTGCCAGCAGCTCCGCGGCCCGGAGGGTGTATTTT.

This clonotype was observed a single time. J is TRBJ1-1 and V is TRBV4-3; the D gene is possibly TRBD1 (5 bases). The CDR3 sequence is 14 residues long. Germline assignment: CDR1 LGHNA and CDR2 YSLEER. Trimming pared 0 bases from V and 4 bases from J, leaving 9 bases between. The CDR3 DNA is TGCGCCAGCAGCCAAGAGAGGGGAGGCACTGAAGCTTTCTTT. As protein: CASSQERGGTEAFF.

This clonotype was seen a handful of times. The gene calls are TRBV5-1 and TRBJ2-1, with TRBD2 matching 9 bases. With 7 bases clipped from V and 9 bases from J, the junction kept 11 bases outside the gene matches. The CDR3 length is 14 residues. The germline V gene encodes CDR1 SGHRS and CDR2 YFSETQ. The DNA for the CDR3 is TGCGCCAGCCGGGCGCGGGAGGGAACGGGTGAGCAGTTCTTC. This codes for CASRAREGTGEQFF.

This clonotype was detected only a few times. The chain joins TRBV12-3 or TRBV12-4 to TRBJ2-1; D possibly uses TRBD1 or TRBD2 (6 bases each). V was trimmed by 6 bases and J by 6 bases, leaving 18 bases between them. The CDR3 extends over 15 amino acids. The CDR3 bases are TGTGCCAGCAGAACCCGTGAGGGGGGCCTCAATGAGCAGTTCTTC. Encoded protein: CASRTREGGLNEQFF.

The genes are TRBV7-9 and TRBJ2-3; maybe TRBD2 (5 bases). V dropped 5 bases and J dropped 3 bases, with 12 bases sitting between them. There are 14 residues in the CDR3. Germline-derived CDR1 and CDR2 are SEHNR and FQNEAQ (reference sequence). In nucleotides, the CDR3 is TGTGCCAGCAGCCGAACTCTAGCAACAGATACGCAGTATTTT. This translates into CASSRTLATDTQYF.

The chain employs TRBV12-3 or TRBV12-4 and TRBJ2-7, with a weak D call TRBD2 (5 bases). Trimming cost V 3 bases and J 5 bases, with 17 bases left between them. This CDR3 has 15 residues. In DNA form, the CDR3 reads TGTGCCAGCAGTTTGGCGGGTAGCACGTCCCACGAGCAGTACTTC. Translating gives CASSLAGSTSHEQYF.

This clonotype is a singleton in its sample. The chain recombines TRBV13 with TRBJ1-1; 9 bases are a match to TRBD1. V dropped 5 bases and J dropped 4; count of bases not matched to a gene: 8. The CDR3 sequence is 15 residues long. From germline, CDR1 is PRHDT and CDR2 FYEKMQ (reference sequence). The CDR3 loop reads CASSPRDRVVTEAFF. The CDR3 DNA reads TGTGCCAGCAGCCCCCGGGACAGGGTTGTCACTGAAGCTTTCTTT.

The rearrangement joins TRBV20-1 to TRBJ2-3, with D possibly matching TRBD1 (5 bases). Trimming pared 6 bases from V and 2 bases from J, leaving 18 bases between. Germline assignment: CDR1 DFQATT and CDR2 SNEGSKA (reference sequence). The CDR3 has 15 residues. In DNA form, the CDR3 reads TGCAGTGCAGGCGACAGCCTGTCCCCCACAGATACGCAGTATTTT. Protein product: CSAGDSLSPTDTQYF.